The entry that follows covers one T cell receptor (beta chain) sequence. The specificity of this receptor is unknown. Base-call qualities are not available, and no considerably larger clone is one nucleotide away. The library was made by the immunoSEQ multiplex PCR assay. The multiplex PCR relied on a mix of 60 forward primers for TCR Vbeta segments and 13 reverse primers for TCR Jbeta segments. The CDR3 region of rearranged TCR beta genes was amplified from genomic DNA with a multiplex PCR assay. The Illumina HiSeq System was used to sequence the amplified TCR beta libraries as 87-base-pair reads. On the study's bioinformatics: A later analysis counted some 74 million unique TCR beta chains across the 550 to 750 repertoires, and some 11 million of these chains were shared by at least two donors. To remove PCR and sequencing errors, raw reads were error-corrected and collapsed into unique sequences using a nearest-neighbor algorithm that merged closely related sequences. V, D and J gene segments were assigned by aligning CDR3 sequences to IMGT reference sequences. For a sequence to be retained, at least a six-nucleotide match to both a V gene segment and a J gene segment was required. Rearrangements were classified as productive when the CDR3 lacked stop codons and remained in frame with V and J, and all other rearrangements were classified as non-productive. CDR3 was defined by IMGT convention, running from the second conserved V-encoded cysteine to the conserved J-encoded phenylalanine. The earlier analysis of approximately 500 of the donors excluded sequences that lacked an unambiguous match to a single V gene segment. In an earlier analysis of approximately 560 of the donors, a V segment was called functional when productive rearrangements were above 56.7%, and segregating when the standard deviation between donors exceeded 5%. A statistical classification framework was built for diagnosing cytomegalovirus status from the catalog of TCR beta chain sequences. A later analysis assigned V and J genes by comparing TCR nucleotide sequences with IMGT/GENE-DB human TR gene sequences. Using the TCRdist pipeline, a later analysis assigned CDR3 sequences along with most-parsimonious VDJ recombination scenarios. In a later analysis, each TCR beta chain was defined by its CDR3 amino acid sequence together with its V-gene family, and reads lacking a unique V-gene family were excluded. As a way to deal with suspected cross-contamination and a sequencing artifact, a later analysis dropped 450 to 600 nucleotide sequences that were highly shared and had low generation probability. A later analysis calculated a clonal expansion index for each public chain from normalized within-repertoire ranks of inferred template counts. In a later analysis, generation probabilities were computed using a VDJ recombination model fitted to out-of-frame rearrangements, and the results were checked against IGoR. A later analysis scored TCR-TCR, TCR-HLA and TCR-CMV co-occurrence with hypergeometric tests, applying a repertoire-size bias correction to TCR pairs. A later analysis estimated false discovery rates by permuting HLA or CMV assignments 20 times. In a later analysis, co-occurring TCRs were grouped using DBSCAN, with TCRdist sequence similarity added in when clustering inside HLA-allele-positive subsets. Repertoires with fewer than 30,000 or more than 120,000 public chains, plus five repertoires with anomalous nucleotide sharing, were excluded from co-occurrence clustering. The table was pulled from immuneACCESS by TCRdb, which kept in-frame rearrangements only. Such tables lose some clones; where checked, under half of the loss comes from unresolved V genes, and the rest has no known cause. V and J calls and clone size are given by that table; D and trimming were obtained from the DNA. This sample lists 110,000 to 150,000 clones; nearly 80% were detected once. The ten largest clonotypes hold less than 2% of the sample.

This sample is part of a study of cytomegalovirus exposure and HLA in healthy donors (dated by TCRdb to the late 2010s). Study-level background: An earlier analysis of 587 of the donors reported around 280 Gb of sequence data and 100 million to 120 million unique TCR beta sequences obtained from about 179 million T cells. On average, around 240,000 unique TCR beta nucleotide sequences were sequenced per donor among several hundred genotyped donors of the cohort, with roughly a sixth of those sequences being non-productive. An earlier analysis of 587 of the donors used high-throughput TCR beta sequencing to judge whether each TCR beta V gene segment behaved as functional or pseudogenic. A later genetic analysis took genome-wide SNP genotypes for about 60% of the roughly 670 donors and used that subset as a discovery cohort. Both class I and class II loci were covered by HLA typing, at four-digit resolution. Donor age, sex, ethnicity and CMV serostatus were compiled alongside the repertoire data. The study profiled the T cell repertoires of about 640 subjects by immunosequencing and related them to cytomegalovirus serostatus. The later analysis used no new phenotypic data to find candidate immune exposures, relying instead on TCR beta sequences and their occurrence across donors. Along with the approximately 670-subject first cohort, a separate validation cohort of around 110 different subjects was used. Every discovery cohort repertoire had been produced on one sequencing platform. The study was designed to test whether signatures of past pathogen exposure could be identified by cataloging public T cell receptors. Because of strong linkage in the cohort, roughly five DR-DQ haplotypes were treated as single units for association and clustering. Approximately 300 gigabases of sequencing data and around 88 million unique TCR sequences made up an early release that covered under 750 HLA-typed donors. To predict cytomegalovirus infection status, the study combined high-throughput TCR immunosequencing, statistical association of individual TCRs with disease status, and machine learning. The number of typed donors differed by locus: about 620-640 for A, B, C, DRB1 and DQB1; 522 for DQA1; roughly 600 for DPA1; and around 490 for DPB1. In a later analysis, previously published TCR beta repertoires from about 640 donors were re-analyzed and high-resolution HLA genotyping was added so that TCR occurrence patterns could be studied. Of the roughly 410 genotyped donors, more than 75% were placed in the genetic ancestry cluster associated with self-reported Caucasian donors.

The CDR3, from cysteine to phenylalanine, totals 14 residues. Only CDR3 DNA is held: 42 bases, read in frame from base 1. Trimming takes 6 bases off V and 0 bases off J; junction bases not matched to a gene: 6. The germline V gene (reference sequence) yields GTSNPN for CDR1 and SVGIG for CDR2. The cohort consisted of 650 to 700 healthy bone marrow donors. At the time of sampling, every cohort member was nominally healthy, though immune exposures that went unrecorded were likely present. The donor was CMV seronegative and belonged to the group of more than 300 seronegative cohort members. A peripheral blood sample was provided by each donor, and peripheral blood mononuclear cells were used for TCR beta sequencing. Genomic DNA was extracted from the blood cell samples with the Qiagen DNeasy Blood Extraction Kit. The full study reports these points: An earlier analysis of approximately 600 of the donors showed that most TCR beta V segments appeared in productive rearrangements either about 87% or about 30% of the time, which broadly matched IMGT annotations. For the cohort, immune exposure information was limited to CMV serostatus. HLA typing was unavailable for some donors at each locus, so association tests used only the typed subset. In a later analysis, TCR association rates were found to vary across HLA loci, with the most associated TCRs seen for DRB1 alleles and the fewest for HLA-C alleles. Roughly uniform sequencing depth across donors was assumed in presence/absence analyses, although this assumption may not hold. While some public TCRs were present in many individuals, most TCR sequences turned up only very rarely across donors. The 87-base-pair reads could not distinguish some IMGT-functional V segments, including TRBV6-2 and TRBV6-3, so those segments were excluded. The authors suggested that the approach could potentially be extended to other disease states and immunological phenotypes. The classifier was reported to diagnose cytomegalovirus status with high specificity and sensitivity in both the original and validation cohorts. A later analysis found that HLA-associated TCR beta chains were more clonally expanded and had lower generation probabilities than equally common non-associated chains. According to a later genetic analysis, donors in an Asian-associated ancestry cluster had fewer N-insertions in productive TCRs than the roughly 660-donor mean. An association between a missense DCLRE1C variant and V-gene and J-gene trimming of TCR beta chains was found in a later genetic analysis and replicated in an independent cohort. Linkage disequilibrium might explain the correlated functional status among segregating V segments, but an unknown experimental factor could not be ruled out. A few of the identified cytomegalovirus-associated TCR beta chains were confirmed in vitro to be specific for cytomegalovirus antigens. In this cohort, only TCR beta chains were sequenced, and detectable features were limited by the absence of alpha or paired-chain data. The study gave a list of about 150 TCR beta chains associated with cytomegalovirus. Strong co-occurrence of HLA alleles, especially DR and DQ, made assigning TCR associations to individual alleles difficult. A further reported finding was that TCR beta sequences accurately predicted the HLA-A and HLA-B alleles for most subjects in the first cohort. Because counts were too low, seventeen rarely observed V segments, including chromosome 9 orphons, were left out of the earlier analysis of about 500 of the donors. At a false discovery rate of 0.05, a later analysis linked 15,000 to 20,000 TCR beta sequences to specific HLA alleles. Several of the top co-occurrence clusters appeared to be linked to parvovirus B19, influenza, CMV and Epstein-Barr virus, according to a later analysis. A cluster of highly shared sequence variants was judged likely to be a technical artifact of the sequencing pipeline. Most CMV-associated TCR beta chains appeared to be HLA-restricted in a later analysis, and the HLA associations seemed to be driven largely by CMV exposure.

This chain is built from TRBV30 and TRBJ1-1, and TRBD1 matches 8 of the central bases. The specimen was PBMCs. This TCR was sampled from a woman aged 25 to 39 in good health and CMV-seronegative. In nucleotides, the sequence is TGTGCCTGCCTCCCGACAGGGGTGAACACTGAAGCTTTCTTT. This codes for CACLPTGVNTEAFF.